This TCR beta chain was captured in a study of cytomegalovirus exposure and HLA in healthy donors. At the level of the study: Genotyping of nearly 400 donors showed that 80% to 85% belonged to the Caucasian-associated ancestry cluster.

Vbeta (60) and Jbeta (13) primers were used in the PCR. Assay used: immunoSEQ multiplex PCR; TCRdb lists only in-frame clones, some missing. The table lists about 210,000 clones, with roughly 0.89% in the top ten. As for this clone: This sample includes further DNA sequences coding for the same CDR3.

Trimming pared 2 bases from V and 8 bases from J, leaving 9 bases between. CDR1 is GTSNPN and CDR2 is SVGIG in the germline V gene (reference sequence). The CDR3 totals 11 residues. The origin of this receptor is a woman in her twenties or thirties in good health and CMV-seropositive. The chain combines TRBV30 with TRBJ1-1, with D hard to call. Sequenced input: PBMCs. CDR3 loop: CAWSWGGEAFF. For the CDR3, the DNA is TGTGCCTGGAGTTGGGGAGGGGAAGCTTTCTTT. The variable domain in full, with the rest retrieved from reference TRBV30 and TRBJ1-1, is SQTIHQWPATLVQPVGSPLSLECTVEGTSNPNLYWYRQAAGRGLQLLFYSVGIGQISSEVPQNLSASRPQDRQFILSSKKLLLSDSGFYLCAWSWGGEAFFGQGTRLTVV.